This T cell receptor (beta chain) was observed in a study of shared clonotypes between healthy human individuals. The authors ran the assay at deep level. Each cell subset's genomic DNA was divided evenly among several immunoSEQ plates. Sequenced by immunoSEQ multiplex PCR; TCRdb stores in-frame clones only, minus some. The sample consists of approximately 2.1 million clones, approximately 95% of them appearing once. V was cut by 4 bases and J by 1 base, with 10 bases left in between. Per germline, CDR1 MGHRA and CDR2 YSYEKL. The CDR3 length is 14 residues. This receptor was obtained from a man aged 18-30 years in good health. Some clones in this sample may be carry-over from other donors' samples. V usage is TRBV4-1 and J usage is TRBJ1-1; D uncertain. Sequencing was carried out using naive CD4+ T cells from PBMCs. Described subset: CD45RA+ positively selected. The CDR3 loop is CASSRRTQNTEAFF. CDR3 sequence (DNA): TGCGCCAGCAGCCGGAGGACTCAGAACACTGAAGCTTTCTTT.